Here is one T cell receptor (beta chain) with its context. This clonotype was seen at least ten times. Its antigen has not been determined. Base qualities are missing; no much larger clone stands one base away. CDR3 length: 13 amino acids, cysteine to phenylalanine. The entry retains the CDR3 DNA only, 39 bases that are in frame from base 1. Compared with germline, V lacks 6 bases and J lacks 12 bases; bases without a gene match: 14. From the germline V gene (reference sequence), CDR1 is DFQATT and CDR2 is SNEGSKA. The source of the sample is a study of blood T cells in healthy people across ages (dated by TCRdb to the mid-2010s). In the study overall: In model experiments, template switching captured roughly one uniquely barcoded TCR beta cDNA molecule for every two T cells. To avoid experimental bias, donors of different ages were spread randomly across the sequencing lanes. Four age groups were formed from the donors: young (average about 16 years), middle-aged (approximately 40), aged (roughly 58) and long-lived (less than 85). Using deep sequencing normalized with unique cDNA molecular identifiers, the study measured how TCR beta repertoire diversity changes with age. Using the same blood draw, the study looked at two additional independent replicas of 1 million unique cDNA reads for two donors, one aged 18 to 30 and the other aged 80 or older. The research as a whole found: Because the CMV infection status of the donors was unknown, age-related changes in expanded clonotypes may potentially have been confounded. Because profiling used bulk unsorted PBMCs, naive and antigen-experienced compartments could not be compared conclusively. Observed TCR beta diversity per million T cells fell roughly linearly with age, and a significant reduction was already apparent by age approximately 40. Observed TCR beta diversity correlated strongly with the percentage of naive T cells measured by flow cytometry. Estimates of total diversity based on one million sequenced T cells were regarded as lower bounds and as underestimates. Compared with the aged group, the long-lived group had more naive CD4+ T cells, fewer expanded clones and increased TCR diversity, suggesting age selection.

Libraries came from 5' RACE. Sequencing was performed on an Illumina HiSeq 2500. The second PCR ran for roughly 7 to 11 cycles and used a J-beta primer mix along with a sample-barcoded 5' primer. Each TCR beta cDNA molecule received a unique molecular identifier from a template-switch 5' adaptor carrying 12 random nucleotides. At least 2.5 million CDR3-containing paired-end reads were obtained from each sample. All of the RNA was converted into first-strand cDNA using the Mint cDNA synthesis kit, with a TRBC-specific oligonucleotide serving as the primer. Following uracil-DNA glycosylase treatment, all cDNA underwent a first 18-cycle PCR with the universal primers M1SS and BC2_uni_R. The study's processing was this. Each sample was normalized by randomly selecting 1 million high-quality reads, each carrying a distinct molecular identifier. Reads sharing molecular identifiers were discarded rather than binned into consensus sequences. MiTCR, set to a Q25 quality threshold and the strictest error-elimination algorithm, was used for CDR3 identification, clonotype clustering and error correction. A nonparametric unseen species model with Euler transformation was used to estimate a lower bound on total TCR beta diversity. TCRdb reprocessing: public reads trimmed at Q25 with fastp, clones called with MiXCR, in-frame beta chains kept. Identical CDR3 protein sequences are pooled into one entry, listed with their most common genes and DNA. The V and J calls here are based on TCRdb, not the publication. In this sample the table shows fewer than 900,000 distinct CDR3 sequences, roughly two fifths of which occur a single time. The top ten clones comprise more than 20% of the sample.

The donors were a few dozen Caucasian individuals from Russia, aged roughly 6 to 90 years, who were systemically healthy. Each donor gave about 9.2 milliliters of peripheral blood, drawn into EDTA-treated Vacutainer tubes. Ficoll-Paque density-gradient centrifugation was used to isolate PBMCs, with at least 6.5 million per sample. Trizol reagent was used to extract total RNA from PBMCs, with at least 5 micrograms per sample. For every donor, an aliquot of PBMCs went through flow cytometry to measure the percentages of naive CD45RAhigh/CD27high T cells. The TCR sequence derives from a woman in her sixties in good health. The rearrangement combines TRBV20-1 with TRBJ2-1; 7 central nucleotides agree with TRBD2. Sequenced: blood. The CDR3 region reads CSAGEGSEPGQFF. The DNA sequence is TGCAGTGCGGGGGAGGGTAGCGAGCCGGGGCAGTTCTTC.